The 12 T cell receptor beta chains listed next were all sequenced from one sample in a study of CD8+CD57+ T cells in acquired aplastic anemia. Patients sequenced had flow cytometry evidence of CD8+CD57+ cell expansion. Using genomic DNA as the template, TCR beta VDJ and CDR3 profiling was carried out. TCRdb re-derived calls from the reads in MiXCR, one entry per CDR3 protein. The table has around 130,000 distinct CDR3 sequences, 45% to 60% seen once. The specimen was sorted CD4+, CD8+, or CD8+CD57+ T cells (not recorded which) from PBMCs. These receptor sequences come from a human donor with aplastic anemia.

This clonotype has a handful of counts. The rearrangement uses TRBV29-1 and TRBJ1-2, with D maybe TRBD1 (5 bases). V lost 4 bases and J lost 4, with 7 bases in between. Germline lookup yields CDR1 SQVTM and CDR2 ANQGSEA. CDR3 length: 11 amino acids. For the CDR3, the DNA is TGCAGCGTTGTGACAGTCTATGGCTACACCTTC. It codes for CSVVTVYGYTF. Full variable domain (rest looked up from reference TRBV29-1 and TRBJ1-2): SAVISQKPSRDICQRGTSLTIQCQVDSQVTMMFWYRQQPGQSLTLIATANQGSEATYESGFVIDKFPISRPNLTFSTLTVSNMSPEDSSIYLCSVVTVYGYTFGSGTRLTVV.

The chain links TRBV12-3 or TRBV12-4 to TRBJ1-3; 7 bases map to TRBD1. The CDR3 consists of 14 residues. Germline trimming cut 6 bases from V and 2 bases from J; bases unmatched to any gene: 4. The CDR3 DNA reads TGTGCCAGCAGCTCGACAGGGACTGGAAACACCATATATTTT. It specifies CASSSTGTGNTIYF.

To note about this clonotype: At one of its ends the junction is not consistent with the germline gene, which may arise from a read error. The chain couples TRBV10-3 to TRBJ2-5, with a possible D match to TRBD2 (5 bases). The CDR3 is 16 residues long. Germline values: CDR1 ENHRY, CDR2 SYGVKD. CDR3 region: CASSFIKLGLPETQYF. The CDR3 nucleotides are TGTGCCAGCAGTTTCATAAAACTAGGACTGCCGGAGACCCAGTACTTC.

This clonotype has a count of ten or more. Written as DNA, the CDR3 is TGTGCCAGCAGCCGGGGGAGGGGGCGATTCCAAGAGACCCAGTACTTC. Translating gives CASSRGRGRFQETQYF. The V and J genes are TRBV14 and TRBJ2-5; D might be TRBD1 or TRBD2, each matching 7 bases. Per germline, CDR1 SGHDN and CDR2 FVKESK. Trimming removed 4 bases from V and 1 base from J, with 16 bases in between. This CDR3 is built from 16 residues.

The chain links TRBV25-1 to TRBJ1-2; D is uncertain. Trimming pared 3 bases from V and 2 bases from J, leaving 7 bases between. The CDR3 consists of 13 residues. Germline CDR1 is MGHDK and CDR2 is SYGVNS. The CDR3, as DNA: TGTGCCAGCAGTGAGTTAATAAACTATGGCTACACCTTC. Translation gives CASSELINYGYTF.

V is TRBV19 and J is TRBJ2-2, with D uncertain. This CDR3 has 14 amino acids. Germline values: CDR1 LNHDA, CDR2 SQIVND (reference sequence). The V end lost 5 bases, the J end lost 1 base, and 8 bases lay between the germline ends. The CDR3 reads CASSVSQNTGELFF. DNA for the CDR3: TGTGCCAGTAGTGTTAGCCAGAACACCGGGGAGCTGTTTTTT. Based on the CDR3 plus reference TRBV19 and TRBJ2-2, the full variable domain is DGGITQSPKYLFRKEGQNVTLSCEQNLNHDAMYWYRQDPGQGLRLIYYSQIVNDFQKGDIAEGYSVSREKKESFPLTVTSAQKNPTAFYLCASSVSQNTGELFFGEGSRLTVL.

The chain couples TRBV10-3 to TRBJ2-1, with D maybe TRBD2 (7 bases). V was clipped by 4 bases and J by 1 base, with 17 bases between them. In germline, CDR1 is ENHRY, CDR2 SYGVKD. The CDR3 is 17 residues long. DNA of the CDR3: TGTGCCATCAGTGCTCCCTCGGGGGGCCAATCCTACAATGAGCAGTTCTTC. Translated: CAISAPSGGQSYNEQFF.

The gene calls are TRBV6-4 and TRBJ1-6; D not certain. V shed 2 bases and J shed 3 bases, with 11 bases lying between them. This CDR3 is built from 16 residues. Germline CDR1 and CDR2: MRHNA and SNTAGT. The CDR3 DNA is TGTGCCAGCAGTGACCGTCCTCCCGGCTATAATTCACCCCTCCACTTT. Translation gives CASSDRPPGYNSPLHF.

J is TRBJ1-6 and V is TRBV10-1, with D maybe TRBD1 (5 bases). The germline V gene has CDR1 WNHNN and CDR2 SYGVQD (reference sequence). V lost 11 bases and J 5 bases, leaving 22 bases between the germline ends. This CDR3 has 16 amino acids. CDR3 loop: CAGACSLQRHNSPLHF. As DNA, the CDR3 is TGCGCCGGGGCCTGTAGTCTACAGCGACATAATTCACCCCTCCACTTT.

The genes are TRBV24-1 and TRBJ2-3, with D unresolved. CDR3 length equals 14 residues. The germline V gene has CDR1 KGHDR and CDR2 SFDVKD. Trimming stripped 9 bases from V and 2 bases from J, with 14 bases between. The CDR3 reads CATLRPSYTDTQYF. For the CDR3, the DNA is TGTGCCACCCTCCGGCCATCCTACACAGATACGCAGTATTTT.

V is TRBV15 and J is TRBJ2-7, with TRBD1 as a possible D gene (6 bases). There are 16 residues in the CDR3. Germline V CDR1 and CDR2: LNHNV, YYDKDF (reference sequence). V was cut by 4 bases and J by 4 bases, with 20 bases left in between. CDR3 protein: CATSTGTLLSGYEQYF. The DNA for the CDR3 is TGTGCCACCAGCACTGGGACACTACTCTCTGGGTACGAGCAGTACTTC.

The chain employs TRBV19 and TRBJ2-1; 12 bases agree with TRBD2. Germline V CDR1 and CDR2: LNHDA, SQIVND (reference sequence). This CDR3 comprises 14 residues. V lost 5 bases and J lost 6; bases outside the gene matches: 2. The CDR3 DNA is TGTGCCAGTAGTTGGACTAGCGGGACCAATGAGCAGTTCTTC. This gives the protein CASSWTSGTNEQFF.